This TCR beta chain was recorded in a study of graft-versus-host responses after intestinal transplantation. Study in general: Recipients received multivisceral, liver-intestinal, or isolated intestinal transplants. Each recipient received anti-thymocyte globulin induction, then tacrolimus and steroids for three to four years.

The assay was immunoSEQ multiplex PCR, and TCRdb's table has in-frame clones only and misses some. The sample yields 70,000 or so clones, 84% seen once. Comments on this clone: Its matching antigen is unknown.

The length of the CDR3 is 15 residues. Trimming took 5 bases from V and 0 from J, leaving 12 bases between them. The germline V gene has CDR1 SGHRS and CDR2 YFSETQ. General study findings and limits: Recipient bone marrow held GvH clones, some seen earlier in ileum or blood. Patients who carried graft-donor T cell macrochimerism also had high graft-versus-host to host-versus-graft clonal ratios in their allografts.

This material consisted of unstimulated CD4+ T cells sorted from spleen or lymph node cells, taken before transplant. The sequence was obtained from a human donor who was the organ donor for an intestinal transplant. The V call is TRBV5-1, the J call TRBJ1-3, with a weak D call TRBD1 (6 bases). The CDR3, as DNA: TGCGCCAGCAGGGGGGCAGTTGCCTCTGGAAACACCATATATTTT. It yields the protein CASRGAVASGNTIYF.